The next 4 T cell receptor beta chains were all read from a single sample in a study of CD8+ T cells in alopecia areata. As to treatment: oral pan-JAK inhibitor, 5-10 mg twice daily. cDNA serving as the sequencing template came from extracted, reverse transcribed RNA. The table came from immunoSEQ multiplex PCR; TCRdb's copy has only in-frame clones and leaves some out. This sample carries around 190,000 clones, roughly 66% of them seen once, and the ten largest clones take approximately 1%. Sequencing was performed on CD4+ T cells sorted from blood, taken at week 24, from a patient treated with tofacitinib. Receptors originate from a human donor with alopecia areata.

The J gene is TRBJ1-2, the V gene TRBV29-1; possibly TRBD1 for D (5 bases). V lost 5 bases and J lost 4, with 17 bases in between. Germline V gene lookup returns CDR1 SQVTM and CDR2 ANQGSEA. This CDR3 is 14 amino acids long. CDR3: CSVLTRQKVYGYTF. In nucleotides, the CDR3 is TGCAGCGTTTTGACCCGACAGAAGGTCTATGGCTACACCTTC.

The CDR3 protein is CASSPPPDAGWGSTEAFF. The DNA of the CDR3 is TGTGCCAGCAGCCCCCCCCCGGACGCAGGTTGGGGAAGCACTGAAGCTTTCTTT. The chain uses TRBV5-6 and TRBJ1-1; D ambiguous. This CDR3 comprises 18 residues. Trimming took 4 bases from V and 4 from J, leaving 26 bases between them. Germline CDR1 and CDR2: SGHDT and YYEEEE.

The rearrangement uses TRBV5-1 and TRBJ2-7, with D perhaps assigned TRBD1 or TRBD2 (5 bases each). The CDR3 has 13 residues. V shed 7 bases and J shed 2 bases, with 13 bases lying between them. Germline V gene data show CDR1 as SGHRS and CDR2 as YFSETQ. Here the CDR3 reads CASGRDETYEQYF. The CDR3 nucleotides are TGCGCCAGCGGTCGGGACGAAACCTACGAGCAGTACTTC.

The chain links TRBV5-1 to TRBJ2-1; TRBD1 might be the D (6 bases). The CDR3 totals 13 residues. The germline V gene encodes CDR1 SGHRS and CDR2 YFSETQ. Trimming shortened V by 3 bases and J by 5 bases, and 9 bases separated the two germline ends. CDR3 loop: CASSWGRDNEQFF. CDR3 nucleotide sequence: TGCGCCAGCAGCTGGGGGCGGGACAATGAGCAGTTCTTC.